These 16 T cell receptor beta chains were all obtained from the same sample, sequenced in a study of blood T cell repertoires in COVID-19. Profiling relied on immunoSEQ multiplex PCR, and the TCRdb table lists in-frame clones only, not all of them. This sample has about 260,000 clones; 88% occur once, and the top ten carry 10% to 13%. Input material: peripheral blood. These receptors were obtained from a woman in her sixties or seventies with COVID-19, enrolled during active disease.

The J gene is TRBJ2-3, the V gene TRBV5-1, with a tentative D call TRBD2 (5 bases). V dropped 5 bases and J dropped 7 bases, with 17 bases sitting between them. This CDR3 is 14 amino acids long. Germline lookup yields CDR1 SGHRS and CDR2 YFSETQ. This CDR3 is CASRRILADHTQYF. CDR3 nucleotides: TGCGCCAGCAGACGAATCCTAGCAGATCATACGCAGTATTTT. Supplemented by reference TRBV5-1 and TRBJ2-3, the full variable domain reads KAGVTQTPRYLIKTRGQQVTLSCSPISGHRSVSWYQQTPGQGLQFLFEYFSETQRNKGNFPGRFSGRQFSNSRSEMNVSTLELGDSALYLCASRRILADHTQYFGPGTRLTVL.

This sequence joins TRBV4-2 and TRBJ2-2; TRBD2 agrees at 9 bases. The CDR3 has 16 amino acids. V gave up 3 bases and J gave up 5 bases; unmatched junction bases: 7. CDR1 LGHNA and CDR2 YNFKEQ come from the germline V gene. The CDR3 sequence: CASSHFSGRETGELFF. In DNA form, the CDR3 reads TGTGCCAGCAGCCACTTTAGCGGGAGAGAAACCGGGGAGCTGTTTTTT.

The CDR3 DNA follows: TGTGCCAGCCTTTACAGGGGGAATAGTCATGAGCAGTTCTTC. Translation: CASLYRGNSHEQFF. The V call is TRBV28, the J call TRBJ2-1; 8 bases align to TRBD1. Germline-derived CDR1 and CDR2 are MDHEN and SYDVKM. V trimming: 8 bases; J trimming: 8 bases; junction bases outside the gene matches: 11. The CDR3 loop spans 14 amino acids.

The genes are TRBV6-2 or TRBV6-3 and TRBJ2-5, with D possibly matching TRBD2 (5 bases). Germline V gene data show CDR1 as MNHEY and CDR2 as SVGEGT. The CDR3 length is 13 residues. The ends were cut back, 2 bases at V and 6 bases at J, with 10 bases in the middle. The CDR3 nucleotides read TGTGCCAGCAGTTACGCGGGTCTGAAGACCCAGTACTTC. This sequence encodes CASSYAGLKTQYF.

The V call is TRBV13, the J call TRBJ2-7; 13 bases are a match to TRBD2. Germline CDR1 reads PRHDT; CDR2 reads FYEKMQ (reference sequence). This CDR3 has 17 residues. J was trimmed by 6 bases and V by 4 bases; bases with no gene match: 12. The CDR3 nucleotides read TGTGCCAGCAGCTCCCGGACTAGCGGGAGTTGGTTCGCCGAGCAGTACTTC. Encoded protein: CASSSRTSGSWFAEQYF.

CDR3 amino acids: CASSHDRVVETQYF. CDR3 sequence (DNA): TGTGCCAGCAGCCATGACAGGGTTGTAGAGACCCAGTACTTC. The J gene is TRBJ2-5, the V gene TRBV11-1; 7 bases line up with TRBD1. The V gene's germline CDR1 is SGHAT and CDR2 FQDESV (reference sequence). The length of the CDR3 is 14 residues. Germline trimming cut 5 bases from V and 4 bases from J; bases unmatched to any gene: 7.

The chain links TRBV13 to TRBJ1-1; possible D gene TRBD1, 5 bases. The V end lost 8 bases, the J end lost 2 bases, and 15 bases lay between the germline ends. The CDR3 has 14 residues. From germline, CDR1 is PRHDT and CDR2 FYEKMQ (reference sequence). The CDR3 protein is CASWPGGVNTEAFF. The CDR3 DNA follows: TGTGCCAGCTGGCCCGGAGGGGTCAACACTGAAGCTTTCTTT.

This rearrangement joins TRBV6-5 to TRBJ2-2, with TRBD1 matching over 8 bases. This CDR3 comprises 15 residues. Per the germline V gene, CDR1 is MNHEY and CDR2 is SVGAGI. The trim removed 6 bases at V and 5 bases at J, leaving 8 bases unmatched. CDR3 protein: CASRQGASGTGELFF. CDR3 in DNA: TGTGCCAGCAGGCAGGGGGCTTCAGGGACCGGGGAGCTGTTTTTT.

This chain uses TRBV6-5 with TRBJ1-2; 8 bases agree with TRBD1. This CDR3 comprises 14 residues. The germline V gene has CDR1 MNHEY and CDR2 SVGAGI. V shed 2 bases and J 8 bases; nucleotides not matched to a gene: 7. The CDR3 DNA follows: TGTGCCAGCAGTTACCTGACAGGGGCTTTCGGCTACACCTTC. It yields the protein CASSYLTGAFGYTF.

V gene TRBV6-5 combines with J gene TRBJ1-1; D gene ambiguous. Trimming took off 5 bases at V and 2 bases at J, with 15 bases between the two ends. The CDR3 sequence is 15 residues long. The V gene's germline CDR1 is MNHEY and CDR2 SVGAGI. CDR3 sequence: CASSPTIVRNTEAFF. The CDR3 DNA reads TGTGCCAGCAGTCCCACAATCGTCAGAAACACTGAAGCTTTCTTT.

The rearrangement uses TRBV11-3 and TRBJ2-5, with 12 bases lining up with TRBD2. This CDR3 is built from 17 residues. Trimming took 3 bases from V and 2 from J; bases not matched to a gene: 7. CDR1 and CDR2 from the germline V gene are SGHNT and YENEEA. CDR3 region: CASSLTSGSPFQETQYF. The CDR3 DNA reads TGTGCCAGCAGCTTGACTAGCGGGAGCCCCTTTCAAGAGACCCAGTACTTC.

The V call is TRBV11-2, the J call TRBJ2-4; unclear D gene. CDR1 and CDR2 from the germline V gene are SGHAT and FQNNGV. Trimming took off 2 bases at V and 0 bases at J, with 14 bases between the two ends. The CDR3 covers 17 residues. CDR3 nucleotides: TGTGCCAGCAGCTTACCCACGAGTTTTCTAGCCAAAAACATTCAGTACTTC. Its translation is CASSLPTSFLAKNIQYF.

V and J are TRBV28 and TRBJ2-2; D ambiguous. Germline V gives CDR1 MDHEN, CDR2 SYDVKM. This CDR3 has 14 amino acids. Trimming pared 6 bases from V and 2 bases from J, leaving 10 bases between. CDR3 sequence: CASRNPGNTGELFF. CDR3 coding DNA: TGTGCCAGCAGGAACCCAGGAAACACCGGGGAGCTGTTTTTT.

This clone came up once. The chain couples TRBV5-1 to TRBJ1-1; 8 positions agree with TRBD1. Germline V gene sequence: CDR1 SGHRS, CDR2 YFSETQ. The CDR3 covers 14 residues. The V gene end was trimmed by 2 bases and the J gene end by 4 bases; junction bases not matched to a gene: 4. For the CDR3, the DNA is TGCGCCAGCAGCTTTCAGGGGGCGCTCACTGAAGCTTTCTTT. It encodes CASSFQGALTEAFF.

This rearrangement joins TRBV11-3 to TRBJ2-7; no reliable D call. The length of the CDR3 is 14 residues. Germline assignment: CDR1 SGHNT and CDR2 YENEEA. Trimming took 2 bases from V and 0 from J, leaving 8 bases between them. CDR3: CASSLQWSSYEQYF. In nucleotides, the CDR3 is TGTGCCAGCAGCTTACAGTGGAGCTCCTACGAGCAGTACTTC.

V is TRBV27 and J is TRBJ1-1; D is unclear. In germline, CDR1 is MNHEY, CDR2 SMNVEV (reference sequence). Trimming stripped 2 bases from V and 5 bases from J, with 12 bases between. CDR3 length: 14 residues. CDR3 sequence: CASSLLSRVTEAFF. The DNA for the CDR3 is TGTGCCAGCAGTTTACTTTCTCGGGTTACTGAAGCTTTCTTT.